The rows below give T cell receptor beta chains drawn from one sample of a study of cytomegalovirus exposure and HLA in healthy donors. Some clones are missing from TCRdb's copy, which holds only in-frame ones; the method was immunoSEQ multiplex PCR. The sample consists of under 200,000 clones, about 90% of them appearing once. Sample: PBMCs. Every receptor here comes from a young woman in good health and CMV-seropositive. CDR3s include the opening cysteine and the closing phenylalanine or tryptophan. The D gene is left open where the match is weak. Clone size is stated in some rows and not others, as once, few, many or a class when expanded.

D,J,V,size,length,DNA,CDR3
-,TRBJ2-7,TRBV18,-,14,TGTGCCAGCTCACCTCCGGACATTCCCTACGAGCAGTACTTC,CASSPPDIPYEQYF
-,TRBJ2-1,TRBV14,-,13,TGTGCCAGCAGCCCCACTTCGATCCATGAGCAGTTCTTC,CASSPTSIHEQFF
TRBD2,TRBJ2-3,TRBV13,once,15,TGTGCCAGCAGCTTAGCGGGGGGTACCACAGATACGCAGTATTTT,CASSLAGGTTDTQYF
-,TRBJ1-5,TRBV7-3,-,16,TGTGCCAGGACGGGGCTTAAGAGTGGGGGGAGGCAGCCCCAGCATTTT,CARTGLKSGGRQPQHF
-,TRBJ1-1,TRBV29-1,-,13,TGCAGCGTTGGGAGGGTGGCGGACACTGAAGCTTTCTTT,CSVGRVADTEAFF
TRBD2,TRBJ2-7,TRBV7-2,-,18,TGTGCCAGCAGCTTAAACGTCCGTTCAGCGGGGGACTACTACGAGCAGTACTTC,CASSLNVRSAGDYYEQYF
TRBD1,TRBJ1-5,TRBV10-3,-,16,TGTGCCATCAGTGAGGGGGGACAGGGGGCCAGGCAGCCCCAGCATTTT,CAISEGGQGARQPQHF
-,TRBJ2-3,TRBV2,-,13,TGTGCCAGCCAACTAGCACGAACAGATACGCAGTATTTT,CASQLARTDTQYF
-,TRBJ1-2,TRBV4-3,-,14,TGCGCCAGCAGCCAAGATAGGAGTGGCTATGGCTACACCTTC,CASSQDRSGYGYTF
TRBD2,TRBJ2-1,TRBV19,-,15,TGTGCCAGTAGTATAATACTAGCGAACCACAATGAGCAGTTCTTC,CASSIILANHNEQFF
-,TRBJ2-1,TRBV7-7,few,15,TGTGCCAGCAGCTTATCCCCCAACTCCTACAATGAGCAGTTCTTC,CASSLSPNSYNEQFF
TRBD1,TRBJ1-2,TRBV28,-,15,TGTGCCAGCAGTCCTTGGGACAGTCGCTTAGGGGGCTACACCTTC,CASSPWDSRLGGYTF
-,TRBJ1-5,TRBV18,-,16,TGTGCCAGCTCATCCGGTCAGGGACAACGCAATCAGCCCCAGCATTTT,CASSSGQGQRNQPQHF
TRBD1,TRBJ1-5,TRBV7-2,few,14,TGTGCCAGCAGCCGAAGACAGGGCAGTCAGCCCCAGCATTTT,CASSRRQGSQPQHF
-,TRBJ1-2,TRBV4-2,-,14,TGTGCCAGCAGCCAAACGGGGTTGGCCTATGGCTACACCTTC,CASSQTGLAYGYTF